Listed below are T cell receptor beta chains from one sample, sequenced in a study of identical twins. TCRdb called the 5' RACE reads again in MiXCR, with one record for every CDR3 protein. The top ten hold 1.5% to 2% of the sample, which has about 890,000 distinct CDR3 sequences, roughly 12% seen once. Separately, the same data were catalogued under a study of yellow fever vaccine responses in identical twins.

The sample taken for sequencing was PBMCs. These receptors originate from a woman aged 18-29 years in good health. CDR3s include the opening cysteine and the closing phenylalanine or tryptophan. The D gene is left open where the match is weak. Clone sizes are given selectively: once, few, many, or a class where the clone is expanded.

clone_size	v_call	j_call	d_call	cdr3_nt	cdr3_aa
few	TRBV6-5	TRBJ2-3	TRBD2	TGTGCCAGCAGTTACTCGCCGGGGGGGCTCCTTAGCACAGATACGCAGTATTTT	CASSYSPGGLLSTDTQYF
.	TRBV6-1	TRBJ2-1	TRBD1	TGTGCCAGCAGTCGGGACAGGGGGCGGGAGAGTGAGCAGTTCTTC	CASSRDRGRESEQFF
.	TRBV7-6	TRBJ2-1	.	TGTGCCAGCAGCTTGGGCCGTGGGAACTACAATGAGCAGTTCTTC	CASSLGRGNYNEQFF
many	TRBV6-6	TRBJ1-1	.	TGTGCCAGCAGTTCCCCGACTGGGACTGAAGCTTTCTTT	CASSSPTGTEAFF
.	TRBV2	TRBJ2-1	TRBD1	TGTGCCAGCATACGGGACAGCCACAATGAGCAGTTCTTC	CASIRDSHNEQFF
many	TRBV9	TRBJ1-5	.	TGTGCCAGCAGCGTAGATGACCGAAATCAGCCCCAGCATTTT	CASSVDDRNQPQHF
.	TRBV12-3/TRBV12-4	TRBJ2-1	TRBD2	TGTGCCAGCAGAGGACTAGCGGGGGGGCCCTCCTACAATGAGCAGTTCTTC	CASRGLAGGPSYNEQFF
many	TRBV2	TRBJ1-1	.	TGTGCCAGCAGGTGGAAGGTCACTGAAGCTTTCTTT	CASRWKVTEAFF
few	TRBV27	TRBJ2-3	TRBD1	TGTGCCAGCAGTTTAAGGGGACAGTTTACAGATACGCAGTATTTT	CASSLRGQFTDTQYF
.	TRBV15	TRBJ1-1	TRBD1	TGTGCCACCAGCAGAGACCTCGCAGGGGGGAACACTGAAGCTTTCTTT	CATSRDLAGGNTEAFF
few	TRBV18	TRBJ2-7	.	TGTGCCAGCTCACTCGGGACGGACCCCTCAGGAGAGCAGTACTTC	CASSLGTDPSGEQYF
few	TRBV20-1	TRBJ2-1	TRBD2	TGCAGTGCTCGGGCTGGGAGCGGGAGTGATGAGCAGTTCTTC	CSARAGSGSDEQFF
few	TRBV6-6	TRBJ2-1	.	TGTGCCAGCAGTTACTATGGGGCCTATGAGCAGTTCTTC	CASSYYGAYEQFF
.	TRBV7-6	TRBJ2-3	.	TGTGCCAGCAGCTTAACGAGGGGGGGCTCAGATACGCAGTATTTT	CASSLTRGGSDTQYF
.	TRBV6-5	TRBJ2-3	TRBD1	TGTGCCAGCAGTTATAAGACAGGGGCAGATACGCAGTATTTT	CASSYKTGADTQYF
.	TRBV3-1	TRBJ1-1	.	TGTGCCAGCAGCCATGCCAGTACCAGTAGGACTGAAGCTTTCTTT	CASSHASTSRTEAFF
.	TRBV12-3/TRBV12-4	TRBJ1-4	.	TGTGCCAGCAGTTTAGCGCTTAGGGGTCTGGTGACAGCAACTAATGAAAAACTGTTTTTT	CASSLALRGLVTATNEKLFF
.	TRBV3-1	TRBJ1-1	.	TGTGCCAGCAGCCGGGGGGGGAGGGGCTCTGAAGCTTTCTTT	CASSRGGRGSEAFF
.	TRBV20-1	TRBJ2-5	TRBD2	TGCAGTGCTAGACCCTCCGGGGCTAGCGGGAGGGAGACCCAGTACTTC	CSARPSGASGRETQYF
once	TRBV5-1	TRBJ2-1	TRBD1	TGCGCCAGCAGCTGGACCAAAGGGGGCGATGAGCAGTTCTTC	CASSWTKGGDEQFF
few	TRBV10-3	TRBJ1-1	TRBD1	TGTGCCATCAGTGAGCGGGACAGGGTGACTGAAGCTTTCTTT	CAISERDRVTEAFF
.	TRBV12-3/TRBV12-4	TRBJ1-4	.	TGTGCCAGCAGTTTTTGGGACATCAATGAAAAACTGTTTTTT	CASSFWDINEKLFF
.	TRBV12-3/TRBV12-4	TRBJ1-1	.	TGTGCCAGCAGTTTAGAGGTAGGAATGAACACTGAAGCTTTCTTT	CASSLEVGMNTEAFF
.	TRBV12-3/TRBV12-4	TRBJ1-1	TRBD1	TGTGCCAGCAGACTTGACAGGGTTCAAGGTGAAGCTTTCTTT	CASRLDRVQGEAFF
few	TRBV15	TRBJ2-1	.	TGTGCCACCAGCCCTGGAGGCGGTTCCTACAATGAGCAGTTCTTC	CATSPGGGSYNEQFF
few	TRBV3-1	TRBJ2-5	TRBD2	TGTGCCAGCAGCCCCGGACTAGCGGGGGGACTACAAGAGACCCAGTACTTC	CASSPGLAGGLQETQYF
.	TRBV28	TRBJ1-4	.	TGTGCCAGCAGTAAACAGGGAGCGGGTAATGAAAAACTGTTTTTT	CASSKQGAGNEKLFF
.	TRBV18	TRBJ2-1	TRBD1	TGTGCCAGCTCAGCCTTCGGACAGGGCACATACAATGAGCAGTTCTTC	CASSAFGQGTYNEQFF
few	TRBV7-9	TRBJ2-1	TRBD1	TGTGCCAGCAGCACGATCAGGGGGCCCCTTGGTAATGAGCAGTTCTTC	CASSTIRGPLGNEQFF
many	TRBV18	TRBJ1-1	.	TGTGCCAGCTCACGTATAAAGAACACTGAAGCTTTCTTT	CASSRIKNTEAFF
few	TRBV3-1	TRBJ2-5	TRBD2	TGTGCCAGCAGCCAAGGTCCCCCCGCTAGCGGGGGGGACGTCCAAGAGACCCAGTACTTC	CASSQGPPASGGDVQETQYF
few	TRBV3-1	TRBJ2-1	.	TGTGCCAGTGAAACACAGGGCTACAATGAGCAGTTCTTC	CASETQGYNEQFF
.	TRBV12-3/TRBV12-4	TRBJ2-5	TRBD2	TGTGCCAGCAGTTTGGGAGGGGACGAGACCCAGTACTTC	CASSLGGDETQYF
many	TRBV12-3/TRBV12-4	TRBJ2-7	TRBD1	TGTGCCAGCACACCGGGACAGGGGCTCTACGAGCAGTACTTC	CASTPGQGLYEQYF
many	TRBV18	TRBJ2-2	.	TGTGCCAGCTCACCTGCCAGGAACACCGGGGAGCTGTTTTTT	CASSPARNTGELFF
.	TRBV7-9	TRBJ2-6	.	TGTGCCAGCAGCCTACAGGGAGTAAACTCTGGGGCCAACGTCCTGACTTTC	CASSLQGVNSGANVLTF
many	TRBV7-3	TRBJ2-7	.	TGTGCCAGCAGCTTACTGGGGGAGGGGGCCTACGAGCAGTACTTC	CASSLLGEGAYEQYF
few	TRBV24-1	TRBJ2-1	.	TGTGCCACAGGGGCCCCTCACTACAATGAGCAGTTCTTC	CATGAPHYNEQFF
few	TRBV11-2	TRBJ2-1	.	TGTGCCAGCAGTCATTACAAGGGGGGGGATGAGCAGTTCTTC	CASSHYKGGDEQFF
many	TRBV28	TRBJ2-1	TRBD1	TGTGCCAGCAGTTTATGGACAGGGAGTCACAATGAGCAGTTCTTC	CASSLWTGSHNEQFF
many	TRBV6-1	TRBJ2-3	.	TGTGCCGGCCCCAAAGATCCGGGCACAGATACGCAGTATTTT	CAGPKDPGTDTQYF
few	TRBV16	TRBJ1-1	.	TGTGCCAGCAGCCCACACTGGGGACTGAACACTGAAGCTTTCTTT	CASSPHWGLNTEAFF
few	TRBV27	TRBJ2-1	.	TGTGCCAGTAACGCCGGGGCAATCGATGAGCAGTTCTTC	CASNAGAIDEQFF
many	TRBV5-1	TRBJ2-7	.	TGCGCCAGCAGCTTGGGGACCCAGCTGGACTTC	CASSLGTQLDF
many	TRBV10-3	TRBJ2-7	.	TGTGCCATCAGTGAGGGGGTTTGGTACGAGCAGTACTTC	CAISEGVWYEQYF
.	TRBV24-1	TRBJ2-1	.	TGTGCCACCAGTGACCCGGCCACCGAGAATGAGCAGTTCTTC	CATSDPATENEQFF
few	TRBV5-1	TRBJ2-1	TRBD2	TGCGCCAGCAGCCCGACTAGCGGGAGATTGGATGAGCAGTTCTTC	CASSPTSGRLDEQFF
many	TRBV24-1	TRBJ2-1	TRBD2	TGTGCCACCCGATCGGGACTAGGGGACAATGAGCAGTTCTTC	CATRSGLGDNEQFF
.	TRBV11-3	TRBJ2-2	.	TGTGCCAGCAGCTCGGAGGACTCACAGTGGCTCGGGGAGCTGTTTTTT	CASSSEDSQWLGELFF
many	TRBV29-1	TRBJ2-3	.	TGCAGCGCCGATACGCAGTATTTT	CSADTQYF
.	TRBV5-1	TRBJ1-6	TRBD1	TGCGCCAGCAGCGCAGGACAGGGTCGGGTTGATAATTCACCCCTCCACTTT	CASSAGQGRVDNSPLHF
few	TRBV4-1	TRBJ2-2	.	TGCGCCAGCAGCCAAGTAGGCAGGGGTCACACCGGGGAGCTGTTTTTT	CASSQVGRGHTGELFF